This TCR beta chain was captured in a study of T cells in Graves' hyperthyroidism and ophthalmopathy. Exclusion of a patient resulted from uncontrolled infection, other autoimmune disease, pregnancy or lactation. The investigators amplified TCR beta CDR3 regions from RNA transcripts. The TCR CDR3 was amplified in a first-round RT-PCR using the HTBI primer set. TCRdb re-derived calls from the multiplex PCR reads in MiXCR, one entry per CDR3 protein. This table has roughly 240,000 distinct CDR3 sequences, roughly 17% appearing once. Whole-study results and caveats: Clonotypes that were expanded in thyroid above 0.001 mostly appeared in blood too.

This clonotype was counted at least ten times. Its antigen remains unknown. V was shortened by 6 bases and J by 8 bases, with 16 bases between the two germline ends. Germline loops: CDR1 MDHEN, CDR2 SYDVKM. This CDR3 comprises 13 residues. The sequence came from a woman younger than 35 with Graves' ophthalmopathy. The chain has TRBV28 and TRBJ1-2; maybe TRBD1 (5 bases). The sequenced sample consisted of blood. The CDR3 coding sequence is TGTGCCAGCAGCGGGGGGGGGAGTTGGGGCTACACCTTC. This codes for CASSGGGSWGYTF.